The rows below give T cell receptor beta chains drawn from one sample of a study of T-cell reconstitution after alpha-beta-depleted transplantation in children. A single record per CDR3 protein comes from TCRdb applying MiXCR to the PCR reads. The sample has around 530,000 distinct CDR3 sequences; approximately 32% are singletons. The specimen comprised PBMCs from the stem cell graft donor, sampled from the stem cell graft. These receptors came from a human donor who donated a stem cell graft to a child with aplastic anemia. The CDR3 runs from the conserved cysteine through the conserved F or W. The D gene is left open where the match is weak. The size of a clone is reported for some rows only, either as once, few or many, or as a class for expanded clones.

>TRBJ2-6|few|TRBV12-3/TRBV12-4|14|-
CASSFGSGANVLTF
TGTGCCAGCAGTTTTGGGTCTGGGGCCAACGTCCTGACTTTC
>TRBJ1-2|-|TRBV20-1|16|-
CSARVQGRASPHGYTF
TGCAGTGCTAGAGTACAGGGCAGGGCCAGCCCCCATGGCTACACCTTC
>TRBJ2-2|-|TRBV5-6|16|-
CASSLEADSNTGELFF
TGTGCCAGCAGCTTGGAAGCAGACTCGAACACCGGGGAGCTGTTTTTT
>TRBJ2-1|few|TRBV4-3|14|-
CASKPGTASNEQFF
TGCGCCAGCAAGCCGGGGACGGCCTCCAATGAGCAGTTCTTC
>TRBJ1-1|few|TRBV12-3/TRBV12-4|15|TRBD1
CASSLTGVGFTEAFF
TGTGCCAGCAGTTTAACAGGGGTCGGTTTCACTGAAGCTTTCTTT
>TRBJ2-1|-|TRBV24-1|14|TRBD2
CATAGTSSYNEQFF
TGTGCCACCGCCGGGACTAGCTCCTACAATGAGCAGTTCTTC
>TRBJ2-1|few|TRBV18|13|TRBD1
CASSRTGDNEQFF
TGTGCCAGCTCAAGGACAGGGGACAATGAGCAGTTCTTC
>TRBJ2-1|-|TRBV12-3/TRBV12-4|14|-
CASSPNTQGYEQFF
TGTGCCAGCAGTCCAAATACACAGGGCTATGAGCAGTTCTTC
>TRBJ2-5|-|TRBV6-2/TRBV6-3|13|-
CASSYLGKETQYF
TGTGCCAGCAGTTACTTAGGAAAAGAGACCCAGTACTTC
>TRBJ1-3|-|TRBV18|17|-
CASSPQATGRPGNTIYF
TGTGCCAGCTCACCACAGGCTACAGGACGCCCGGGAAACACCATATATTTT
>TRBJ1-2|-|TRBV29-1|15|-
CSAPGATGRDYGYTF
TGCAGCGCCCCTGGTGCGACGGGAAGGGACTATGGCTACACCTTC
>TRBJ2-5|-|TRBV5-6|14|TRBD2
CASSSGLADTTQYF
TGTGCCAGCAGCTCCGGACTAGCGGACACGACCCAGTACTTC
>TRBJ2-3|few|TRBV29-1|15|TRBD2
CSVSGTSRPKDTQYF
TGCAGCGTTTCGGGGACTAGTCGCCCCAAAGATACGCAGTATTTT
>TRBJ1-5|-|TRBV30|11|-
CAWSTGPAQHF
TGTGCCTGGAGCACGGGCCCGGCCCAGCATTTT
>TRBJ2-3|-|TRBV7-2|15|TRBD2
CASSTGLAGTDTQYF
TGTGCCAGCAGCACGGGACTAGCGGGAACAGATACGCAGTATTTT
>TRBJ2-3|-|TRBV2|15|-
CASSEGTLFTDTQYF
TGTGCCAGCAGTGAGGGGACACTCTTCACAGATACGCAGTATTTT
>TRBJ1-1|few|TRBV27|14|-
CASSLSQARIEAFF
TGTGCCAGCAGTTTATCGCAAGCGCGAATTGAAGCTTTCTTT
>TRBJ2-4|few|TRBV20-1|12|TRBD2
CSARAGEQIQYF
TGCAGTGCTAGGGCGGGAGAACAGATTCAGTACTTC
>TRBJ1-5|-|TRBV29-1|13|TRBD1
CSVGDSYNQPQHF
TGCAGCGTTGGGGACAGCTATAATCAGCCCCAGCATTTT
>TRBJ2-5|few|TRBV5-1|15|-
CASSLGRGAQETQYF
TGCGCCAGCAGCTTGGGACGGGGGGCCCAAGAGACCCAGTACTTC
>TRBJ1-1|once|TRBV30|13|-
CAWSAQMNTEAFF
TGTGCCTGGAGTGCGCAGATGAACACTGAAGCTTTCTTT
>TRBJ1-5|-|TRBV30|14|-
CAWSVQTGNQPQHF
TGTGCCTGGAGTGTACAGACAGGCAATCAGCCCCAGCATTTT
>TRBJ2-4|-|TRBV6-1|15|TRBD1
CASIDRGYFKNIQYF
TGTGCCAGCATAGACAGGGGGTATTTCAAAAACATTCAGTACTTC
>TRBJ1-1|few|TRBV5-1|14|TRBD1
CASSLGRTGTEAFF
TGCGCCAGCAGCTTGGGGAGGACAGGGACTGAAGCTTTCTTT
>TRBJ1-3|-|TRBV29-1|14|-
CSSWTADSGNTIYF
TGCAGCAGCTGGACGGCTGACTCTGGAAACACCATATATTTT
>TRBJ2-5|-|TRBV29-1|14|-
CSVEEGSVRETQYF
TGCAGCGTTGAAGAGGGCTCAGTTAGAGAGACCCAGTACTTC
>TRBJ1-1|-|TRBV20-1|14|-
CSARSSRANTEAFF
TGCAGTGCTAGGTCTTCCAGGGCGAACACTGAAGCTTTCTTT
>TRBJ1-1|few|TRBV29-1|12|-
CSAGTVGTEAFF
TGCAGCGCAGGGACGGTCGGGACTGAAGCTTTCTTT